This T cell receptor beta chain emerged from a study of T cells after posttransplantation cyclophosphamide. Whole-study results and caveats: Donor CD8+ memory clones often dominated recipient blood repertoires at later times. Recipient CMV seropositivity and CMV reactivation strongly tracked TRB clonality. TRB overlap between skin or GI tissue T cells and blood was limited.

Treatment was busulfan-fludarabine conditioning, a marrow graft, and cyclophosphamide on days +3 and +4. A word on this clone: Its antigen is undetermined.

The germline CDR1 and CDR2 sequences are SGDLS and YYNGEE. V shed 0 bases, J shed 1 base, and the junction held 2 bases outside the gene matches. CDR3 length: 15 amino acids. Data came from immunoSEQ multiplex PCR; TCRdb stores just in-frame clones and leaves some out. The table has roughly 11,000 clones, 75% to 95% seen once. The genes are TRBV9 and TRBJ1-1, with 8 nucleotides matching TRBD1. The sequence came from a female patient aged 25-39 years who received an allogeneic stem cell transplant from an unrelated donor, was CMV-positive, and had no GVHD. Among the T cells, some may be from the graft donor. The sample in question was PBMCs, obtained after allogeneic stem cell transplant with posttransplant cyclophosphamide. The CDR3 sequence: CASSVGGQENTEAFF. As DNA, the CDR3 is TGTGCCAGCAGCGTAGGGGGACAGGAGAACACTGAAGCTTTCTTT.